One and the same sample provided the 31 T cell receptor beta chains below, sequenced in a study of PD-1 blockade in classical Hodgkin lymphoma. Time point described: cycle 4 day 1 (C4D1), after more than five weeks of nivolumab. Every patient had relapsed following autologous stem cell transplantation, and cohorts differed in brentuximab vedotin exposure. TCRdb's table, derived via immunoSEQ multiplex PCR, lists solely in-frame clones and lacks some. The repertoire includes around 20,000 clones, more than 70% of them detected once, and 22% sits in the top ten. The starting material was peripheral blood mononuclear cells (PBMCs), obtained before the fourth cycle of nivolumab. The receptors were gathered from a human donor with classical Hodgkin lymphoma.

V is TRBV6-5 and J is TRBJ1-1; maybe TRBD1 (5 bases). The CDR3 contains 13 residues. Germline V CDR1 and CDR2: MNHEY, SVGAGI. V lost 10 bases and J 10 bases, leaving 22 bases between the germline ends. The CDR3 is CATRRGPQGPAFF. CDR3 nucleotides: TGTGCCACCAGAAGAGGTCCCCAGGGCCCAGCTTTCTTT.

V is TRBV28 and J is TRBJ1-2; 7 bases align to TRBD1. Germline values: CDR1 MDHEN, CDR2 SYDVKM. The CDR3 contains 15 residues. Trimming cost V 5 bases and J 2 bases; bases outside gene matches: 8. The CDR3 region is CASSLGPGGNYGYTF. CDR3 DNA: TGTGCCAGCAGTCTGGGCCCAGGGGGGAACTATGGCTACACCTTC.

This sequence joins TRBV6-1 and TRBJ2-7, with 8 bases lining up with TRBD1. J gave up 7 bases and V 4 bases, and 12 bases lay outside the gene matches. Germline V gene sequence: CDR1 MNHNS, CDR2 SASEGT. CDR3 length equals 15 residues. The CDR3 sequence: CASSAKTGERDEQYF. As DNA, the CDR3 is TGTGCCAGCAGTGCGAAGACAGGGGAGAGGGATGAGCAGTACTTC.

Here the CDR3 DNA reads TGTGCCAGCAGCTTCTTCGCGGGAGGGCCCCGCAATGAGCAGTTCTTC. Its protein is CASSFFAGGPRNEQFF. The chain carries TRBV5-6 and TRBJ2-1; 9 nucleotides line up with TRBD2. The germline CDR1 and CDR2 sequences are SGHDT and YYEEEE. V lost 2 bases and J lost 6; bases outside the gene matches: 9. The CDR3 has 16 residues.

This clone appeared a few times. The rearrangement joins TRBV7-2 to TRBJ2-2, with 8 bases identical to TRBD1. Germline V gene data show CDR1 as SGHTA and CDR2 as FQGNSA. The V segment lost 5 bases and the J segment 2 bases; nucleotides outside the gene matches: 13. There are 18 residues in the CDR3. The CDR3 region is CASSPKVTGDINTGELFF. In DNA form, the CDR3 reads TGTGCCAGCAGCCCCAAAGTGACAGGGGATATCAACACCGGGGAGCTGTTTTTT. Together with reference TRBV7-2 and TRBJ2-2, the CDR3 gives the full variable domain: GAGVSQSPSNKVTEKGKDVELRCDPISGHTALYWYRQSLGQGLEFLIYFQGNSAPDKSGLPSDRFSAERTGGSVSTLTIQRTQQEDSAVYLCASSPKVTGDINTGELFFGEGSRLTVL.

In this sample, this clone turned up once. The chain carries TRBV10-3 and TRBJ2-1; 12 nucleotides agree with TRBD2. CDR1 and CDR2 from the germline V gene are ENHRY and SYGVKD. The CDR3 totals 17 residues. The V segment lost 6 bases and the J segment 6 bases; nucleotides outside the gene matches: 12. CDR3 coding DNA: TGTGCCATCAGGGATACTAGCGGGAGGAGCGAAATCAATGAGCAGTTCTTC. It encodes CAIRDTSGRSEINEQFF.

The rearrangement links TRBV6-5 to TRBJ2-1, with 9 positions matching TRBD1. Germline loops: CDR1 MNHEY, CDR2 SVGAGI. CDR3 length equals 15 residues. J was trimmed by 8 bases and V by 2 bases; bases with no gene match: 7. The CDR3 bases are TGTGCCAGCAGTTACGGGGAGACAGGGGGAGATGAGCAGTTCTTC. Translated, it gives CASSYGETGGDEQFF.

The gene calls are TRBV7-6 and TRBJ2-1, with D uncertain. The V and J ends lost 5 bases and 3 bases respectively, with 14 bases between them. The V gene's germline CDR1 is SGHVS and CDR2 FNYEAQ. This CDR3 has 15 residues. CDR3 coding DNA: TGTGCCAGCAGCCTCAACTATGGGGTCTACAATGAGCAGTTCTTC. Its translation is CASSLNYGVYNEQFF.

V is TRBV15 and J is TRBJ2-1; TRBD2 matches at 9 bases. This CDR3 is built from 15 residues. Looked up from germline, CDR1 is LNHNV and CDR2 is YYDKDF (reference sequence). V shed 5 bases, J shed 9 bases, and the junction held 11 bases outside the gene matches. The CDR3 spells CATSAGLASLSEQFF. The CDR3 bases are TGTGCCACCAGCGCCGGACTAGCGTCGTTAAGTGAGCAGTTCTTC.

This clone was counted only a few times. J is TRBJ2-5 and V is TRBV18; 10 nucleotides align to TRBD1. Germline V CDR1 and CDR2: KGHSH, LQKENI. Losses at the gene ends were 6 bases for V and 2 bases for J; bases not matched to a gene: 6. This CDR3 is built from 15 residues. CDR3: CASSLTGGPQETQYF. The CDR3 DNA reads as TGTGCCAGCTCGTTGACAGGGGGCCCGCAAGAGACCCAGTACTTC.

The chain joins TRBV5-4 to TRBJ2-7, with D maybe TRBD1 (5 bases). The CDR3 has 16 residues. From germline, CDR1 is SGHNT and CDR2 YYREEE (reference sequence). V dropped 0 bases and J dropped 0 bases, with 13 bases sitting between them. The CDR3 sequence is CASSLAVGPSSYEQYV. The CDR3 region has the DNA TGTGCCAGCAGCTTGGCGGTGGGGCCGAGCTCCTACGAGCAGTACGTC.

This chain joins TRBV9 and TRBJ2-7; TRBD1 aligns across 8 bases. V dropped 2 bases and J dropped 3; count of bases not matched to a gene: 7. Looked up from germline, CDR1 is SGDLS and CDR2 is YYNGEE. The CDR3 loop spans 15 amino acids. In nucleotides, the CDR3 is TGTGCCAGCAGCGTTACAGGGGGACGAGGCTACGAGCAGTACTTC. It encodes CASSVTGGRGYEQYF.

This chain links TRBV14 with TRBJ2-6, with D possibly TRBD1 on 6 matching bases. Germline CDR1 and CDR2: SGHDN and FVKESK. Between the trimmed V and J ends, which lost 4 bases and 0 bases, there was a span of 13 bases. CDR3 length: 17 amino acids. CDR3 in DNA: TGTGCCAGCAGCCGGGACATTTTACTCTCTGGGGCCAACGTCCTGACTTTC. Amino acids: CASSRDILLSGANVLTF.

V usage is TRBV29-1 and J usage is TRBJ2-3, with D perhaps matching TRBD2 (6 bases). CDR1 is SQVTM and CDR2 is ANQGSEA in the germline V gene. Trimming took off 8 bases at V and 9 bases at J, with 15 bases between the two ends. The CDR3 consists of 11 residues. CDR3 region: CSSRWGETQYF. The CDR3 region has the DNA TGCAGCTCCCGCTGGGGGGAAACGCAGTATTTT.

CDR3 region: CASCGQPFSPLHF. The CDR3 DNA reads as TGTGCCAGCTGCGGACAGCCATTTTCACCCCTCCACTTT. The gene calls are TRBV2 and TRBJ1-6; perhaps TRBD1 as D (6 bases). This CDR3 is built from 13 residues. Germline V CDR1 and CDR2: SNHLY, FYNNEI. V lost 8 bases, J lost 9 bases, and 14 bases lay in between.

CDR3 amino acids: CASSVGSSGNTIYF. CDR3 DNA: TGTGCCAGCAGTGTAGGCAGCTCTGGAAACACCATATATTTT. The V and J genes are TRBV6-1 and TRBJ1-3; D is uncertain. CDR3 length equals 14 residues. Trimming took 4 bases from V and 0 from J, leaving 7 bases between them. Germline V CDR1 and CDR2: MNHNS, SASEGT.

The genes are TRBV5-4 and TRBJ1-2; D call uncertain. The CDR3 loop spans 12 amino acids. Trimming removed 3 bases from V and 1 base from J, with 4 bases in between. The germline V gene encodes CDR1 SGHNT and CDR2 YYREEE (reference sequence). The CDR3 nucleotides are TGTGCCAGCAGCTCGGGTAACTATGGCTACACCTTC. Amino acids: CASSSGNYGYTF.

This clone was seen a few times. The CDR3 DNA follows: TGTGCCAGCAGCTTAGGGGGACTAGCGGACTCCTACGAGCAGTACGTC. It is translated as CASSLGGLADSYEQYV. This chain connects TRBV7-8 to TRBJ2-7; 11 bases align to TRBD2. Germline V gives CDR1 SGHVS, CDR2 FQNEAQ. Unmatched junction bases numbered 2, after V lost 1 base and J lost 0 bases. This CDR3 spans 16 amino acids.

The chain has TRBV2 and TRBJ2-5, with TRBD1 matching over 7 bases. The germline CDR1 and CDR2 sequences are SNHLY and FYNNEI. The CDR3 loop spans 15 amino acids. The ends lost 4 bases at V and 2 bases at J; junction bases unmatched: 7. The CDR3 region has the DNA TGTGCCAGCAGTGCCACAGGGGCCCTGCAAGAGACCCAGTACTTC. It encodes CASSATGALQETQYF.

The rearrangement joins TRBV11-2 to TRBJ2-3, with 10 bases lining up with TRBD2. V gave up 1 base and J gave up 3 bases; unmatched junction bases: 4. This CDR3 is built from 16 residues. Germline V gene data show CDR1 as SGHAT and CDR2 as FQNNGV. The CDR3 loop is CASSLVHSGRTDTQYF. The CDR3 DNA reads TGTGCCAGCAGCTTAGTACATAGCGGGAGGACAGATACGCAGTATTTT.

The sample holds one count of this clone. V gene TRBV7-8 combines with J gene TRBJ1-1, with TRBD1 as a possible D gene (6 bases). V was shortened by 5 bases and J by 6 bases, with 22 bases between the two germline ends. The length of the CDR3 is 16 residues. CDR1 SGHVS and CDR2 FQNEAQ come from the germline V gene. CDR3 loop: CASSLIPQGLRAEAFF. DNA of the CDR3: TGTGCCAGCAGCCTCATCCCTCAGGGGCTCAGGGCTGAAGCTTTCTTT.

This clone was seen a few times. J is TRBJ1-1 and V is TRBV2; TRBD1 aligns across 7 bases. The CDR3 is 14 residues long. Germline-derived CDR1 and CDR2 are SNHLY and FYNNEI. Losses at the gene ends were 3 bases for V and 4 bases for J; bases not matched to a gene: 5. Written as DNA, the CDR3 is TGTGCCAGCAGTGAGGAAGACAGGGTCACTGAAGCTTTCTTT. This encodes CASSEEDRVTEAFF.

The V and J genes are TRBV5-6 and TRBJ1-4; TRBD1 matches 9 bases. J lost 8 bases, V lost 4 bases, and 9 bases had no gene match. This CDR3 spans 15 amino acids. Germline V gene data show CDR1 as SGHDT and CDR2 as YYEEEE. CDR3 in DNA: TGTGCCAGCAGCGGACCGGGACAGGGAAGAGAAAAACTGTTTTTT. This gives the protein CASSGPGQGREKLFF.

The gene calls are TRBV11-3 and TRBJ1-1; D possibly corresponds to TRBD1 (6 bases). Trimming left V 5 bases short and J 3 bases short, with 13 bases between. The CDR3 covers 14 residues. Germline V gene sequence: CDR1 SGHNT, CDR2 YENEEA. The CDR3 loop is CASSQGPADTEAFF. CDR3 nucleotides: TGTGCCAGCAGCCAGGGGCCTGCGGACACTGAAGCTTTCTTT.

The J gene is TRBJ2-7, the V gene TRBV6-5; D might be TRBD2 (6 bases). The CDR3 runs 13 residues. Germline CDR1 reads MNHEY; CDR2 reads SVGAGI. The V end was cut by 6 bases, the J end by 6 bases, with 15 bases between. The CDR3 sequence is CASRAGFIGEQYF. Written as DNA, the CDR3 is TGTGCCAGCAGGGCGGGGTTTATCGGCGAGCAGTACTTC.

The V gene is TRBV6-6, the J gene TRBJ2-7; D is possibly TRBD1 (6 bases). CDR3 length: 13 residues. Trimming pared 5 bases from V and 9 bases from J, leaving 17 bases between. Germline V gene lookup returns CDR1 MNHNY and CDR2 SVGAGI (reference sequence). The CDR3 sequence: CASSGDRTPGQYV. Written as DNA, the CDR3 is TGTGCCAGCAGTGGAGACAGGACCCCTGGGCAGTACGTC.

This clone was picked up a small number of times. The V call is TRBV11-2, the J call TRBJ2-1; D is undetermined. Per the germline V gene, CDR1 is SGHAT and CDR2 is FQNNGV. The CDR3 totals 14 residues. With 5 bases removed from V and 5 bases from J, the gap between germline ends came to 13 bases. The CDR3 protein is CASSKQQRNNEQFF. Written as DNA, the CDR3 is TGTGCCAGCAGCAAGCAACAGCGAAACAATGAGCAGTTCTTC.

The chain links TRBV7-8 to TRBJ1-3; weak D call: TRBD1 (6 bases). Between the trimmed V and J ends, which lost 5 bases and 4 bases, there was a span of 18 bases. Germline V gene lookup returns CDR1 SGHVS and CDR2 FQNEAQ. CDR3 length: 16 amino acids. CDR3: CASSQRVRGPGNTIYF. DNA of the CDR3: TGTGCCAGCAGCCAACGCGTCCGGGGGCCAGGAAACACCATATATTTT.

The chain links TRBV4-3 to TRBJ2-3, with 15 bases aligning to TRBD2. This CDR3 is built from 15 residues. J gave up 5 bases and V 5 bases, and 2 bases lay outside the gene matches. Germline CDR1 is LGHNA and CDR2 is YSLEER. DNA of the CDR3: TGCGCCAGCAGCTTGGGACTAGCGGGAGGAGATACGCAGTATTTT. It encodes CASSLGLAGGDTQYF.

A single count supports this clone. The chain has TRBV6-6 and TRBJ1-4; 7 nucleotides align to TRBD1. Trimming at V came to 5 bases and at J to 6 bases, leaving 6 bases not matched to a gene. CDR1 is MNHNY, CDR2 SVGAGI, per germline (reference sequence). CDR3 length: 14 amino acids. CDR3 nucleotide sequence: TGTGCCAGCAGTCCAGGGGGTTCCTATGAAAAACTGTTTTTT. It is translated as CASSPGGSYEKLFF.

With respect to this clone: The same CDR3 arises from other DNA sequences in this sample as well. The CDR3 region is CASSLNSNQPQHF. The CDR3 bases are TGTGCCAGTAGCCTCAATAGCAATCAGCCCCAGCATTTT. This chain joins TRBV19 and TRBJ1-5; no reliable D call. Germline values: CDR1 LNHDA, CDR2 SQIVND (reference sequence). V was shortened by 6 bases and J by 0 bases, with 6 bases between the two germline ends. CDR3 length equals 13 residues.